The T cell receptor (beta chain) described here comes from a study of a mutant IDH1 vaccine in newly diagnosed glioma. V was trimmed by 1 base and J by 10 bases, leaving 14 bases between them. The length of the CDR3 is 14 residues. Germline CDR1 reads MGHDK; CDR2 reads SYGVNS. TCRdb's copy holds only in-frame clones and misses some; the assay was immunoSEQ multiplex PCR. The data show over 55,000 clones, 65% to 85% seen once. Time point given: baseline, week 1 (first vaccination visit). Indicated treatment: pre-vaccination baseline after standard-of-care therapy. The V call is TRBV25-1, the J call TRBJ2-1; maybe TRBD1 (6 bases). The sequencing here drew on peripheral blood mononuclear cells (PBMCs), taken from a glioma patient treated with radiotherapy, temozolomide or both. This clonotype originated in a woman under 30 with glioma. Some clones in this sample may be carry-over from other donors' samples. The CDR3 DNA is TGTGCCAGCAGTGAATCCGGGACAAGCTACGAGCAGTTCTTC. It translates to CASSESGTSYEQFF.